One TCR beta chain is described in this entry. What this receptor recognizes is not known. No much larger clonotype is one base removed from it; base qualities were not supplied. Donors were healthy HIV-negative adults with no recently reported acute infections or vaccinations. Only Caucasian adults living in Nashville, Tennessee, USA were represented among the donors. For unsorted samples, 80 million to 100 million PBMCs were counted, and genomic DNA was extracted using the QIAamp DNA Blood Mini kit. After blood collection by leukapheresis, PBMCs were isolated using Ficoll-Histopaque density gradient centrifugation and then cryopreserved in the vapor phase of liquid nitrogen. The germline ends are 7 bases apart after V is trimmed by 1 base and J by 10 bases. The CDR1 and CDR2 encoded by the germline V gene are SNHLY and FYNNEI. From its cysteine to its phenylalanine, the CDR3 spans 11 amino acids. Here the CDR3 DNA is all that survives: 33 bases in frame from base 1.

TCR CDR3 regions were amplified from genomic DNA by multiplex PCR using the deep immunoSEQ assay. For each cell subset, the extracted genomic DNA was distributed evenly across all wells of several immunoSEQ 96-well plates, and each plate served as one replicate. For unsorted PBMC, each replicate PCR was loaded with 250 to 300 ng genomic DNA, equivalent to approximately 33,000 T cell genomes. Unsorted PBMC genomic DNA was sequenced across ten immunoSEQ deep assay plates. Purified libraries were measured with a Qubit 3.0 fluorometer, size-checked on a Bioanalyzer 2100, and measured again with the KAPA Library Quantification kit. Every immunoSEQ 96-well plate was sequenced on a separate single-read 150-cycle Illumina NextSeq 550 flow cell. In the authors' own workflow: Because the immunoSEQ output held only junctional sequences and lacked quality scores, the filtering could not match the filtering applied to full-length reads. Sequences were annotated with PyIR, a Python wrapper for IgBLAST v1.9, using IMGT germline references to assign V/J genes and CDR3. Reads were removed for weak V/J assignments (E-value above 1e-6), missing CDR3, stop codons, out-of-frame junctions, or ambiguous translated residues. V3J clonotypes were defined by identical inferred V gene, J gene, and CDR3 amino acid sequence. Percentage overlap between repertoires was calculated by dividing the number of shared unique clonotypes by the size of the smaller repertoire. Richness of each repertoire was evaluated using RTK rarefaction, the Chao1 estimator, and Recon v2.1 estimates of unobserved clonotypes. What TCRdb holds here is the immuneACCESS table cut down to in-frame rearrangements. Part of the clones is not present; checked against another copy, under half of the missing clones reflect an unresolved V gene, and the others are unexplained. Clonal size and the V and J genes are those of that table, whereas D and trimming came from the DNA. The sample table contains about 500,000 clones; only one count was recorded for roughly 80% of them. The ten biggest clones cover about 12% of the sample.

This sample stems from a study of shared clonotypes between healthy human individuals (dated by TCRdb to about 2020). For the wider study: A couple of women and a few men aged 18 to 49 years were included in the cohort. The study deeply sequenced blood TCR repertoires of several healthy adults to estimate repertoire size and the extent of clonotype sharing between individuals. Different laboratories and diverse techniques were used to prepare libraries and sequence TCR repertoires, to increase sequencing depth and limit assay-specific biases. Between about 0.94 and 8.9 billion PBMCs per donor were obtained by leukapheresis. Study-wide findings and limitations: Pairwise subsampling led to the expectation that sequencing depth would affect the degree of clonotype sharing among donors. Sampling was limited to blood, and TCR repertoires in tissue likely differ from TCR repertoires in blood. Because the study included only a small number of donors, the genetic and exposure-history diversity represented was limited.

The receptor was isolated from a middle-aged woman in good health. Some clones in this sample may be carry-over from other donors' samples. The chain was built from TRBV2 and TRBJ1-2, with no D gene named confidently. Source material: PBMCs. The CDR3 is CASSEGILYTF. The sequenced DNA is TGTGCCAGCAGTGAAGGTATCCTCTACACCTTC.